The present T cell receptor beta chain was sequenced within a study of T cell responses to AZD1222 COVID-19 vaccine. Overall study results and limits: Nearly half of spike-specific TCRs reportedly target variant regions that are unmutated in the B.1.351 and B.1.1.7 variants. The sample set comprised mostly white British donors with more females, and clonal diversity was possibly underestimated. Spike was spanned by vaccine-associated CD4 TCRs, which were dominant at 160-218 and 743-854. In all cases, repertoires were sampled only after the peak T cell response.

On this clone: Its specificity is not known.

Germline CDR1 is SGDLS and CDR2 is YYNGEE. Trimming shortened V by 3 bases and J by 6 bases, and 12 bases separated the two germline ends. This CDR3 region has 13 residues. Assay: immunoSEQ multiplex PCR; the TCRdb copy retains only in-frame clones and omits some. The data show 130,000 or so clones, 65% to 90% seen once. The chain carries TRBV9 and TRBJ1-1; perhaps TRBD1 as D (5 bases). The input for sequencing was peripheral blood, taken 28 days after the second dose of the MenACWY control vaccine. This receptor was taken from an adult who received the MenACWY meningococcal vaccine as a control. The CDR3 nucleotides are TGTGCCAGCAGCGATAGTGGGGACGCTGAAGCTTTCTTT. This encodes CASSDSGDAEAFF.